This TCR beta chain originates from a study of cytomegalovirus exposure and HLA in healthy donors. V lost 0 bases, J lost 0 bases, and 10 bases lay in between. This CDR3 is built from 15 residues. Germline V CDR1 and CDR2: SGHRS, YFSETQ. Overall study results and limits: A missense DCLRE1C variant was associated with V- and J-gene trimming of TCR beta chains in a later analysis, and an independent cohort replicated the association.

The study ran its PCR with 60 Vbeta and 13 Jbeta primers. Repertoires were generated with immunoSEQ multiplex PCR, while TCRdb's copy carries only in-frame clones and drops some. Of approximately 190,000 clones listed, over 70% are singletons. About this clone: The antigen remains undetermined.

The sequencing input was PBMCs. This sequence joins TRBV5-1 and TRBJ2-7, with D unclear. The sequence came from a man in his fifties in good health and CMV-seronegative. The CDR3 nucleotides read TGCGCCAGCAGCTTGGGCCCTATTATCTCCTACGAGCAGTACTTC. It yields the protein CASSLGPIISYEQYF.